The 9 T cell receptor beta chains reported below all come from one sample, sequenced in a study of vaccination effects on CD4 cells after COVID-19. CD4+ T cell isolation took place after less than 13 days of culture. The antigens for these receptors are not known. TCRdb keeps only in-frame clones here, not all; method: immunoSEQ multiplex PCR. The sample consists of about 72,000 clones, 77% of them appearing once. The material sequenced was CD4+ T cells from PBMCs cultured without peptide, taken before COVID-19 vaccination. These receptors were collected from a human donor who received a COVID-19 vaccine.

The chain employs TRBV6-1 and TRBJ2-3, with TRBD1 matching 8 bases. In germline, CDR1 is MNHNS, CDR2 SASEGT. The CDR3 is made up of 16 amino acids. The junction had 5 bases not matched to a gene; V was cut back by 2 bases and J by 1 base. CDR3 in amino acids: CASSETLGQGTDTQYF. CDR3 in DNA: TGTGCCAGCAGTGAAACATTGGGACAGGGCACAGATACGCAGTATTTT.

The rearrangement joins TRBV28 to TRBJ1-6, with D maybe TRBD1 (6 bases). V shed 7 bases and J shed 8 bases, with 21 bases lying between them. CDR3 length equals 16 residues. Looked up from germline, CDR1 is MDHEN and CDR2 is SYDVKM. CDR3 sequence (DNA): TGTGCCAGCAATCTTATCCCGGGAGGGGGAGATTCACCCCTCCACTTT. Amino acids: CASNLIPGGGDSPLHF.

The chain recombines TRBV7-3 with TRBJ2-5; possibly TRBD1 for D (6 bases). CDR3 length equals 15 residues. The V and J ends lost 5 bases and 5 bases respectively, with 18 bases between them. Germline loops: CDR1 SGHTA, CDR2 FQGTGA. As DNA, the CDR3 is TGTGCCAGCAGCCGTACCGGGACACAGAGGGAGACCCAGTACTTC. Translation: CASSRTGTQRETQYF.

The V and J genes are TRBV19 and TRBJ2-4; perhaps TRBD2 as D (5 bases). V lost 6 bases and J lost 0, with 12 bases in between. Germline CDR1 and CDR2: LNHDA and SQIVND (reference sequence). The CDR3 is 15 residues long. In DNA form, the CDR3 reads TGTGCCAGTAGCCCGGGGTTTCTAGCCAAAAACATTCAGTACTTC. Encoded protein: CASSPGFLAKNIQYF.

The V gene is TRBV10-3, the J gene TRBJ1-3; D remains unclear. Germline CDR1 reads ENHRY; CDR2 reads SYGVKD. V dropped 9 bases and J dropped 4 bases, with 7 bases sitting between them. This CDR3 is built from 11 residues. The CDR3 sequence is CAIRTGNTIYF. The CDR3 nucleotides read TGTGCCATTAGGACGGGAAACACCATATATTTT.

The chain links TRBV6-5 to TRBJ1-1; D not resolved. Trimming removed 7 bases at V and 0 bases at J, with 15 bases between. CDR1 and CDR2 (germline): MNHEY, SVGAGI. The CDR3 length is 15 residues. The CDR3 DNA reads as TGTGCCAGCACCGCTCCCGGACGGATGAACACTGAAGCTTTCTTT. This sequence encodes CASTAPGRMNTEAFF.

CDR3 sequence: CASSPLTPNTEAFF. DNA of the CDR3: TGTGCCAGCTCACCCCTCACACCTAACACTGAAGCTTTCTTT. The chain uses TRBV18 and TRBJ1-1, with D uncertain. From germline, CDR1 is KGHSH and CDR2 LQKENI. The V and J ends lost 3 bases and 2 bases respectively, with 10 bases between them. The CDR3 runs to 14 residues.

The chain has TRBV6-6 and TRBJ1-2; 8 bases fit TRBD1. V shed 2 bases and J 1 base; nucleotides not matched to a gene: 6. CDR3 length: 16 amino acids. Per the germline V gene, CDR1 is MNHNY and CDR2 is SVGAGI (reference sequence). The CDR3 sequence: CASSYTDRGVNYGYTF. The DNA for the CDR3 is TGTGCCAGCAGTTACACCGACAGGGGCGTTAACTATGGCTACACCTTC.

This chain links TRBV7-9 with TRBJ2-7; D is possibly TRBD1 (6 bases). Germline values: CDR1 SEHNR, CDR2 FQNEAQ (reference sequence). The CDR3 totals 13 residues. Trimming took 5 bases from V and 2 from J, leaving 10 bases between them. The CDR3 loop reads CASSHGTTYEQYV. The CDR3 DNA reads TGTGCCAGCAGCCACGGGACAACCTACGAGCAGTACGTC.